This TCR beta chain originates from a study of TIL therapy for anti-PD-1-resistant metastatic lung cancer. Time point defined: pre-treatment sample, taken before nivolumab and TIL therapy. Most excised metastases sampled were pleural nodules or supraclavicular lymph nodes. Patients were adults with stage 4 NSCLC. The libraries were made with immunoSEQ v3. Survey-level samples got approximately 2 million read pairs; deep-level samples got roughly 4.5-6 million. Generated by immunoSEQ multiplex PCR, the TCRdb table keeps only in-frame clones and is missing some. The sample holds approximately 87,000 clones; roughly 65% are singletons and the top ten take approximately 11%. This CDR3 contains 13 residues. Germline loops: CDR1 MNHEY, CDR2 SMNVEV (reference sequence). The V and J ends lost 0 bases and 5 bases respectively, with 7 bases between them.

V is TRBV27 and J is TRBJ1-2; no firm D call. This TCR was recovered from a person aged 25-85 years with non-small cell lung cancer. The sample was tumor tissue, taken at baseline. CDR3: CASSLSGLYGYTF. The CDR3 DNA reads TGTGCCAGCAGTTTATCAGGGTTATATGGCTACACCTTC.